The 31 T cell receptor beta chains listed next were all sequenced from one sample in a study of cytomegalovirus exposure and HLA in healthy donors. The PCR contained 60 Vbeta and 13 Jbeta primers. Some clones are missing from TCRdb's copy, which holds only in-frame ones; the method was immunoSEQ multiplex PCR. This table holds around 170,000 clones, 82% found once. Sample: PBMCs. Every receptor here comes from a woman under 30 in good health and CMV-seronegative.

The chain uses TRBV7-3 and TRBJ1-1, with a possible D match to TRBD1 (6 bases). This CDR3 is built from 14 residues. Germline loops: CDR1 SGHTA, CDR2 FQGTGA. Between the trimmed V and J ends, which lost 5 bases and 7 bases, there was a span of 17 bases. The CDR3 loop is CASSPVGGQVEAFF. The CDR3 DNA reads as TGTGCCAGCAGCCCAGTCGGGGGGCAGGTTGAAGCTTTCTTT.

The rearrangement uses TRBV4-2 and TRBJ2-3; 15 bases are shared with TRBD2. CDR1 and CDR2 from the germline V gene are LGHNA and YNFKEQ. CDR3 length: 18 amino acids. Germline trimming cut 7 bases from V and 0 bases from J; bases unmatched to any gene: 8. CDR3 loop: CASNGLAGGDASTDTQYF. The CDR3 DNA reads as TGTGCCAGCAACGGACTAGCGGGAGGGGATGCTAGCACAGATACGCAGTATTTT.

The V and J genes are TRBV6-5 and TRBJ1-5; 12 positions agree with TRBD1. In germline, CDR1 is MNHEY, CDR2 SVGAGI. There are 15 residues in the CDR3. Losses at the gene ends were 5 bases for V and 6 bases for J; bases not matched to a gene: 5. CDR3 coding DNA: TGTGCCAGCAGTGGGGGACAGGGGGCAGGTCAGCCCCAGCATTTT. Protein: CASSGGQGAGQPQHF.

J is TRBJ2-7 and V is TRBV18, with D possibly being TRBD1 (5 bases). Looked up from germline, CDR1 is KGHSH and CDR2 is LQKENI. CDR3 length: 14 amino acids. Trimming cost V 2 bases and J 6 bases, with 14 bases left between them. CDR3: CASSPGAGFAEQYF. As DNA, the CDR3 is TGTGCCAGCTCACCAGGGGCCGGGTTTGCCGAGCAGTACTTC.

The gene calls are TRBV6-5 and TRBJ2-7; a weak D match, TRBD1 (6 bases). With 6 bases removed from V and 4 bases from J, the gap between germline ends came to 13 bases. Germline V lookup: CDR1 MNHEY, CDR2 SVGAGI. CDR3 length equals 13 residues. For the CDR3, the DNA is TGTGCCAGCAGCCGCGAAACAGGGTACGAGCAGTACTTC. This translates into CASSRETGYEQYF.

This clone was detected once. The V gene is TRBV28, the J gene TRBJ1-4, with D unresolved. In germline, CDR1 is MDHEN, CDR2 SYDVKM. The CDR3 runs to 14 residues. Trimming cost V 4 bases and J 8 bases, with 14 bases left between them. CDR3: CASSSIEAGEKLFF. The CDR3 coding sequence is TGTGCCAGCAGTTCCATTGAGGCGGGGGAAAAACTGTTTTTT.

This chain links TRBV19 with TRBJ1-3; no definite D call. In germline, CDR1 is LNHDA, CDR2 SQIVND (reference sequence). V lost 5 bases and J lost 0, with 11 bases in between. The length of the CDR3 is 15 residues. The CDR3 DNA reads as TGTGCCAGTAGTGCCGGGAGTAACTCTGGAAACACCATATATTTT. It is translated as CASSAGSNSGNTIYF. The variable domain in full, with the rest retrieved from reference TRBV19 and TRBJ1-3, is DGGITQSPKYLFRKEGQNVTLSCEQNLNHDAMYWYRQDPGQGLRLIYYSQIVNDFQKGDIAEGYSVSREKKESFPLTVTSAQKNPTAFYLCASSAGSNSGNTIYFGEGSWLTVV.

The J gene is TRBJ2-5, the V gene TRBV29-1; 10 nucleotides agree with TRBD2. Trimming at V came to 0 bases and at J to 7 bases, leaving 8 bases not matched to a gene. Germline-derived CDR1 and CDR2 are SQVTM and ANQGSEA. There are 15 residues in the CDR3. CDR3 amino acids: CSVEDRVAGGGTQYF. Written as DNA, the CDR3 is TGCAGCGTTGAAGATCGAGTAGCGGGGGGAGGGACCCAGTACTTC. Full variable domain (remainder filled in from reference TRBV29-1 and TRBJ2-5): SAVISQKPSRDICQRGTSLTIQCQVDSQVTMMFWYRQQPGQSLTLIATANQGSEATYESGFVIDKFPISRPNLTFSTLTVSNMSPEDSSIYLCSVEDRVAGGGTQYFGPGTRLLVL.

The rearrangement links TRBV6-4 to TRBJ2-7, with 8 positions matching TRBD2. This CDR3 has 15 amino acids. Germline lookup yields CDR1 MRHNA and CDR2 SNTAGT. V gave up 0 bases and J gave up 1 base; unmatched junction bases: 2. As DNA, the CDR3 is TGTGCCAGCAGTGACTCTAGCGGGACGTCCTACGAGCAGTACTTC. Protein sequence: CASSDSSGTSYEQYF.

The rearrangement uses TRBV2 and TRBJ1-1, with a tentative D call TRBD1 (5 bases). The CDR3 is 12 residues long. In germline, CDR1 is SNHLY, CDR2 FYNNEI. The V end was cut by 5 bases, the J end by 11 bases, with 15 bases between. The DNA of the CDR3 is TGTGCCAGCAGTTTAAAGGGACTCGTCGCTTTCTTT. Its translation: CASSLKGLVAFF.

The chain uses TRBV19 and TRBJ2-2, with D perhaps TRBD2 (5 bases). CDR1 LNHDA and CDR2 SQIVND come from the germline V gene (reference sequence). V was trimmed by 5 bases and J by 4 bases, leaving 14 bases between them. The CDR3 extends over 15 amino acids. In nucleotides, the CDR3 is TGTGCCAGTAGTCCGCGTTTGGCGGGCACCGGGGAGCTGTTTTTT. Its translation is CASSPRLAGTGELFF.

This rearrangement joins TRBV28 to TRBJ2-7; 9 nucleotides align to TRBD1. The length of the CDR3 is 14 residues. Unmatched junction bases numbered 10, after V lost 7 bases and J lost 6 bases. Per germline, CDR1 MDHEN and CDR2 SYDVKM. The CDR3 region has the DNA TGTGCCAGCAACCCTCAGAGGGACAGGGCCGAGCAGTACTTC. This sequence encodes CASNPQRDRAEQYF.

The chain employs TRBV5-8 and TRBJ2-7; the D gene is possibly TRBD1 (6 bases). This CDR3 is 12 amino acids long. CDR1 is SGHTS, CDR2 YDEGEE, per germline. Trimming took 4 bases from V and 6 from J, leaving 11 bases between them. In DNA form, the CDR3 reads TGTGCCAGCAGCCAAGGGACAATCGAGCAGTACTTC. Its protein product is CASSQGTIEQYF.

The chain employs TRBV19 and TRBJ1-5, with 10 bases that match TRBD1. The CDR3 is 17 amino acids. V shed 2 bases and J 0 bases; nucleotides not matched to a gene: 4. Germline loops: CDR1 LNHDA, CDR2 SQIVND (reference sequence). The CDR3 region is CASSIKGQGYSNQPQHF. CDR3 sequence (DNA): TGTGCCAGTAGTATAAAGGGACAGGGGTATAGCAATCAGCCCCAGCATTTT.

The J gene is TRBJ1-5, the V gene TRBV6-1; weak D call: TRBD1 (5 bases). V was cut by 3 bases and J by 2 bases, with 17 bases left in between. There are 17 residues in the CDR3. The germline gives CDR1 MNHNS, CDR2 SASEGT. The CDR3 DNA reads as TGTGCCAGCAGTGATGGGGCGGCTGGGCTCGGCAATCAGCCCCAGCATTTT. Encoded protein: CASSDGAAGLGNQPQHF.

V is TRBV28 and J is TRBJ1-2, with D possibly being TRBD1 (5 bases). The CDR3 has 18 residues. The V gene's germline CDR1 is MDHEN and CDR2 SYDVKM. Trimming took off 2 bases at V and 2 bases at J, with 21 bases between the two ends. This chain's CDR3 is CASSLGAFLGAPNYGYTF. The DNA of the CDR3 is TGTGCCAGCAGTTTAGGGGCGTTTCTTGGCGCCCCGAACTATGGCTACACCTTC.

The chain has TRBV27 and TRBJ2-7; 7 bases align to TRBD1. CDR1 MNHEY and CDR2 SMNVEV come from the germline V gene (reference sequence). The CDR3 length is 16 residues. V gave up 6 bases and J gave up 3 bases; unmatched junction bases: 14. CDR3 DNA sequence: TGTGCCAGCAGGGATTCCGACAGGGTAATGGACTACGAGCAGTACTTC. It specifies CASRDSDRVMDYEQYF.

The genes are TRBV2 and TRBJ1-5; 9 bases line up with TRBD1. The CDR3 has 13 residues. Trimming took 6 bases from V and 6 from J; bases not matched to a gene: 3. Looked up from germline, CDR1 is SNHLY and CDR2 is FYNNEI. The CDR3 DNA is TGTGCCAGCAGGGAGACAGGGGGTCAGCCCCAGCATTTT. Protein sequence: CASRETGGQPQHF.

This rearrangement joins TRBV15 to TRBJ2-1, with 11 bases fitting TRBD2. Trimming cost V 0 bases and J 5 bases; bases outside gene matches: 6. The CDR3 has 17 amino acids. Germline V gene lookup returns CDR1 LNHNV and CDR2 YYDKDF (reference sequence). CDR3 region: CATSRDLPSGRNNEQFF. Written as DNA, the CDR3 is TGTGCCACCAGCAGAGATCTCCCTAGCGGGAGGAACAATGAGCAGTTCTTC.

The genes are TRBV28 and TRBJ2-5; possible D gene TRBD2, 6 bases. The V gene's germline CDR1 is MDHEN and CDR2 SYDVKM. This CDR3 region has 14 residues. Trimming shortened V by 5 bases and J by 3 bases, and 13 bases separated the two germline ends. The CDR3 loop reads CASSTRDWKETQYF. As DNA, the CDR3 is TGTGCCAGCAGTACTCGGGACTGGAAAGAGACCCAGTACTTC.

This chain uses TRBV5-8 with TRBJ2-3; the D gene is possibly TRBD1 (5 bases). CDR3 size: 15 residues. V dropped 0 bases and J dropped 3 bases, with 11 bases sitting between them. The germline CDR1 and CDR2 sequences are SGHTS and YDEGEE. The CDR3 bases are TGTGCCAGCAGCTTGGGCAGGGCGACGACAGATACGCAGTATTTT. It translates to CASSLGRATTDTQYF. The full variable domain, its missing parts supplied by reference TRBV5-8 and TRBJ2-3, is EAGVTQSPTHLIKTRGQQATLRCSPISGHTSVYWYQQALGLGLQFLLWYDEGEERNRGNFPPRFSGRQFPNYSSELNVNALELEDSALYLCASSLGRATTDTQYFGPGTRLTVL.

This clone was seen a handful of times. The chain recombines TRBV19 with TRBJ2-7; a possible D gene is TRBD2 (5 bases). Germline V gives CDR1 LNHDA, CDR2 SQIVND (reference sequence). CDR3 length: 13 residues. The V end was cut by 5 bases, the J end by 2 bases, with 10 bases between. The CDR3 loop is CASSSDGTYEQYF. The CDR3, as DNA: TGTGCCAGTAGTTCGGACGGGACCTACGAGCAGTACTTC.

This chain uses TRBV5-1 with TRBJ2-7; 7 positions agree with TRBD2. Per germline, CDR1 SGHRS and CDR2 YFSETQ. This CDR3 is built from 13 residues. With V trimmed by 4 bases and J by 7 bases, 8 bases remained unmatched. The CDR3 DNA sequence: TGCGCCAGCAGCCTTGGGGGGGGTAGGGAGCAGTACTTC. Residues: CASSLGGGREQYF.

The rearrangement joins TRBV15 to TRBJ2-7, with 8 bases identical to TRBD2. V lost 1 base, J lost 2 bases, and 16 bases stayed unmatched. There are 19 residues in the CDR3. Germline V gives CDR1 LNHNV, CDR2 YYDKDF (reference sequence). CDR3 loop: CATSRASGRSGGRAYEQYF. Written as DNA, the CDR3 is TGTGCCACCAGCAGAGCCTCAGGGCGAAGCGGGGGCCGGGCCTACGAGCAGTACTTC.

V is TRBV30 and J is TRBJ2-3; the match to TRBD2 covers 10 bases. The CDR3 contains 13 residues. Germline V gene lookup returns CDR1 GTSNPN and CDR2 SVGIG (reference sequence). V trimming: 4 bases; J trimming: 5 bases; junction bases outside the gene matches: 3. CDR3 residues: CAWNKREGDTQYF. The DNA of the CDR3 is TGTGCCTGGAATAAGCGGGAGGGAGATACGCAGTATTTT.

This chain links TRBV19 with TRBJ1-1; TRBD1 agrees at 8 bases. J was trimmed by 6 bases and V by 4 bases; bases with no gene match: 13. The V gene's germline CDR1 is LNHDA and CDR2 SQIVND (reference sequence). The CDR3 has 16 amino acids. The CDR3 nucleotides read TGTGCCAGTAGTAGGGCCCTCGTACAGGGGGGATCTGAAGCTTTCTTT. Translated, it gives CASSRALVQGGSEAFF.

V is TRBV27 and J is TRBJ2-3, with 7 bases aligning to TRBD2. CDR3 length: 13 residues. The trim removed 4 bases at V and 3 bases at J, leaving 1 base unmatched. Germline CDR1 and CDR2: MNHEY and SMNVEV (reference sequence). This CDR3 reads CASSSGGTDTQYF. The CDR3 DNA is TGTGCCAGCAGTTCGGGGGGAACAGATACGCAGTATTTT.

The rearrangement uses TRBV9 and TRBJ2-1; a possible D gene is TRBD2 (5 bases). Trimming removed 3 bases at V and 5 bases at J, with 12 bases between. Germline V CDR1 and CDR2: SGDLS, YYNGEE. The CDR3 extends over 14 amino acids. CDR3: CASSGKAANNEQFF. CDR3 sequence (DNA): TGTGCCAGCAGCGGAAAAGCGGCGAACAATGAGCAGTTCTTC.

The chain couples TRBV6-1 to TRBJ2-5; 8 nucleotides line up with TRBD1. This CDR3 has 15 residues. Trimming at V came to 1 base and at J to 5 bases, leaving 6 bases not matched to a gene. The germline V gene encodes CDR1 MNHNS and CDR2 SASEGT. The CDR3: CASSEGQGALETQYF. The DNA of the CDR3 is TGTGCCAGCAGTGAAGGCCAGGGGGCTTTGGAGACCCAGTACTTC.

J is TRBJ1-1 and V is TRBV14; 7 positions match TRBD1. V trimming: 0 bases; J trimming: 1 base; junction bases outside the gene matches: 8. The germline gives CDR1 SGHDN, CDR2 FVKESK. This CDR3 is 17 amino acids long. This CDR3 reads CASSQDEGQWANTEAFF. The CDR3 DNA reads TGTGCCAGCAGCCAAGATGAGGGACAGTGGGCGAACACTGAAGCTTTCTTT.

The chain joins TRBV27 to TRBJ2-2; 13 nucleotides line up with TRBD2. CDR1 MNHEY and CDR2 SMNVEV come from the germline V gene (reference sequence). J was trimmed by 5 bases and V by 5 bases; bases with no gene match: 5. The length of the CDR3 is 16 residues. This CDR3 is CASSRGLAGITGELFF. As DNA, the CDR3 is TGTGCCAGCAGTAGGGGACTAGCGGGGATTACCGGGGAGCTGTTTTTT.